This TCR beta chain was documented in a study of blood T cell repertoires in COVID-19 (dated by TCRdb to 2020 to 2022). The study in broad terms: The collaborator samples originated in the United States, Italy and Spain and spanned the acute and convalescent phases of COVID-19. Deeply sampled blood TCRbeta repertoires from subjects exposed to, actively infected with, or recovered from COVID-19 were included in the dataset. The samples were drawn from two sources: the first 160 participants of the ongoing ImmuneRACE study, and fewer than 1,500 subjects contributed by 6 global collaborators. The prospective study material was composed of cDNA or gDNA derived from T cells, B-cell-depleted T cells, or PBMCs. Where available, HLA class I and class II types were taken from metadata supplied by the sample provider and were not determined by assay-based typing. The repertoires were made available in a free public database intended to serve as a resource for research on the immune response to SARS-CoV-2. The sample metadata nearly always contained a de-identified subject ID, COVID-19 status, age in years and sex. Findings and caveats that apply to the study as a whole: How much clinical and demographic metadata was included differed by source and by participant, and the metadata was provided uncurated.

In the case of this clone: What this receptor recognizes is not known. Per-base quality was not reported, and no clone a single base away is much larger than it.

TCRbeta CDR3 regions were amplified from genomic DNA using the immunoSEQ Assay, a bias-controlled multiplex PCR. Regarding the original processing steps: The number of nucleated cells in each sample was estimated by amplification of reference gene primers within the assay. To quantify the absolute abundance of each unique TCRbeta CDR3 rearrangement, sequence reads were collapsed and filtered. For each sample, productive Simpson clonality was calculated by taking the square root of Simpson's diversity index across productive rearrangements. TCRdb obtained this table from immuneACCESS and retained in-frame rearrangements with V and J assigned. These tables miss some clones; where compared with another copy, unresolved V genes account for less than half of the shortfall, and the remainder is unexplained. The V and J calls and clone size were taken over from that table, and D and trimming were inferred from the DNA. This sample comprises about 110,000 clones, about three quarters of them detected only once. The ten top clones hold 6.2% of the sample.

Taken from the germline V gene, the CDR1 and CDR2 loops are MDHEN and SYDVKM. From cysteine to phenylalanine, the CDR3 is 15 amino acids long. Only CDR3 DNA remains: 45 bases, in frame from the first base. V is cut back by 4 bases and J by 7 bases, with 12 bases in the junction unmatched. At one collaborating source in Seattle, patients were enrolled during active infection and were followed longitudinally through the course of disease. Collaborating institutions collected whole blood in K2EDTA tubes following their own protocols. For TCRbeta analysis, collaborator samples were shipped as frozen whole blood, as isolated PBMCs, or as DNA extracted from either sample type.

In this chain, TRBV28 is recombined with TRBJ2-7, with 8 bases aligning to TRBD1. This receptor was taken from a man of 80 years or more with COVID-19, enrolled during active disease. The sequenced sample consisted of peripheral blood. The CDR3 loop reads CASSSPATGAGEQYF. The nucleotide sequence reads TGTGCCAGCAGTTCCCCAGCGACAGGGGCCGGGGAGCAGTACTTC.